Listed below are T cell receptor beta chains from one sample, sequenced in a study of molecular identifiers for immune sequencing clone quantification. MiXCR was run by TCRdb on the PCR reads, yielding one entry per CDR3 protein. Among about 500,000 distinct CDR3 sequences listed, over 20% were seen once. Material: naive CD8+ T cells from blood, with Jurkat cell RNA spiked in. The source of these receptors is a human donor in good health. Some libraries in this study had Jurkat cell RNA spiked in. CDR3s include the opening cysteine and the closing phenylalanine or tryptophan. D genes are given only for firm matches. Expanded clones are given a class, and other clones once, few, many or no size at all.

D	J	size	V	DNA	CDR3
.	TRBJ1-1	few	TRBV12-3/TRBV12-4	TGTGCCAGCAGTCTTACAGGCAAAGAAGCTTTCTTT	CASSLTGKEAFF
.	TRBJ1-5	.	TRBV3-1	TGTGCCAGCAGCCAAGTTTTGGGTAGCAATCAGCCCCAGCATTTT	CASSQVLGSNQPQHF
.	TRBJ2-1	.	TRBV7-8	TGTGCCAGCAGCTTAGACTTTCGAGGGGTGAACAATGAGCAGTTCTTC	CASSLDFRGVNNEQFF
.	TRBJ2-3	.	TRBV7-8	TGTGCCAGCAGCTTCGGGACTCTGAACACAGATACGCAGTATTTT	CASSFGTLNTDTQYF
.	TRBJ1-2	many	TRBV20-1	TGCAGTGCTAGAGAAGGCGGTAACTATGGCTACACCTTC	CSAREGGNYGYTF
.	TRBJ2-1	.	TRBV13	TGTGCCAGCAGCCCCATCCCTAATGAGCAGTCCTTC	CASSPIPNEQSF
.	TRBJ1-2	.	TRBV20-1	TGCAGTGTCGGACAGACTAACCATGGCTACACCTTC	CSVGQTNHGYTF
.	TRBJ2-3	few	TRBV4-1	TGCGCCAGCGCAAACACAGATACGCAGTATTTT	CASANTDTQYF
.	TRBJ1-1	many	TRBV7-2	TGTGCCAGCAGCTTTAAGTTACGGCTCGACACTGAAGCTTTCTTT	CASSFKLRLDTEAFF
TRBD1	TRBJ1-3	.	TRBV9	TGTGCCAGCAGCTCCCGGGGGACAGGGGAAGGAAACACCATATATTTT	CASSSRGTGEGNTIYF
TRBD2	TRBJ2-1	.	TRBV24-1	TGTGCCACCAGTACGACTAGCTACGACTCCTACAATGAGCAGTTCTTC	CATSTTSYDSYNEQFF
.	TRBJ2-2	.	TRBV7-9	TGTGCCAGCGGGAGCGGACACGCGAACACCGGGGAGCTGTTTTTT	CASGSGHANTGELFF
.	TRBJ1-5	.	TRBV7-8	TGTGCCAGCAGCTTCTATAAGGACCGAAATCAGCCCCAGCATTTT	CASSFYKDRNQPQHF
TRBD1	TRBJ1-1	few	TRBV6-1	TGTGCCAGCAGTGCACCTGGGACAGGGAGGACTGAAGCTTTCTTT	CASSAPGTGRTEAFF
TRBD2	TRBJ2-3	.	TRBV7-9	TGTGCCAGCAGCGAAACACTAGCGGGAGTCGCAGATACGCAGTATTTT	CASSETLAGVADTQYF
.	TRBJ2-1	many	TRBV7-9	TGTGCCAGCAGCTTAGCGCAGCGGGCCTACAATGAGCAGTTCTTC	CASSLAQRAYNEQFF
TRBD2	TRBJ2-7	.	TRBV23-1	TGCGCCAGCACCGAAACTAACTGCGGCTTAGCGGGGGGCGCCTCCTACGAGCAGTACTTC	CASTETNCGLAGGASYEQYF
.	TRBJ1-1	.	TRBV21-1	TGTGCCAGCAGCAACAGGGACAATTTGAACACTGAAGCTTTCTTT	CASSNRDNLNTEAFF
.	TRBJ1-2	few	TRBV2	TGTGCCAGCAGTGGGGACACGAACTATGGCTACACCTTC	CASSGDTNYGYTF
.	TRBJ2-5	.	TRBV7-7	TGTGCCAGCAGCCTCCAGACCCAGTACTTC	CASSLQTQYF
TRBD2	TRBJ2-4	many	TRBV19	TGTGCCAGTAGGGACCTAGCGGGGGATAAAAACATTCAGTACTTC	CASRDLAGDKNIQYF
.	TRBJ2-7	many	TRBV7-9	TGTGCCAGCAGCAGGGACGTCTACGAGCAGTACTTC	CASSRDVYEQYF
.	TRBJ2-7	few	TRBV10-3	TGTGCCAGCCAGGGCAGCTCCTACGAGCAGTACTTC	CASQGSSYEQYF
TRBD1	TRBJ1-1	.	TRBV11-2	TGTGCCAGCAGCTTAGGGACAGGGGGGAGTGAAGCTTTCTTT	CASSLGTGGSEAFF
.	TRBJ2-7	few	TRBV4-1	TGCGCCAGCAGCCAAGATTCGTGGCAGGCAGAATACGAGCAGTACTTC	CASSQDSWQAEYEQYF
TRBD2	TRBJ2-5	few	TRBV7-9	TGTGCCAGCAGCTTAGCCCTAGCGGGGGAGACCCAGTACTTC	CASSLALAGETQYF
.	TRBJ2-1	.	TRBV7-2	TGTGCCAGTCGCCGGATCTCCTACGATGAGCAGTTCTTC	CASRRISYDEQFF
TRBD1	TRBJ1-1	few	TRBV7-9	TGTGCCAGCAGCAATACTTACAGGGGCCTCGAATTGTACACTGAAGCTTTCTTT	CASSNTYRGLELYTEAFF
TRBD2	TRBJ2-1	.	TRBV27	TGTGCCAGCAGCGCAACTAGCGGGGGCTACAATGAGCAGTTCTTC	CASSATSGGYNEQFF
TRBD1	TRBJ1-1	.	TRBV20-1	TGCAGTGCACGTTCAATCGACAGGGCCGTGAACACTGAAGCTTTCTTT	CSARSIDRAVNTEAFF
.	TRBJ2-7	many	TRBV7-2	TGTGCCAGCAGCTTAGTTACATGGGAGCAGTACTTC	CASSLVTWEQYF
.	TRBJ1-1	.	TRBV28	TGTGCCAGCAGTTTCCCAGACAGGAACACTGGAGCTTTCTTT	CASSFPDRNTGAFF
TRBD1	TRBJ1-2	few	TRBV7-9	TGTGCCAGCAGCCCATGGGCAGGGGGACGATCTAACTATGGCTACACCTTC	CASSPWAGGRSNYGYTF
.	TRBJ2-3	many	TRBV5-5	TGTGCCAGCTGGACAGCCCCAAGCACAGATACGCAGTATTTT	CASWTAPSTDTQYF
TRBD1	TRBJ2-7	few	TRBV6-2/TRBV6-3	TGTGCCAGCAGGGGGACAGGAGGGTACTTC	CASRGTGGYF
.	TRBJ2-7	.	TRBV20-1	TGCAGTGCTAGAGTCACCGGACTGCCCTACGAGCAGTACTTC	CSARVTGLPYEQYF
.	TRBJ2-7	.	TRBV10-3	TGTGCCATCAGTGAGCTAGTAACGGTCGGCGAGCAGTACTTC	CAISELVTVGEQYF
.	TRBJ1-5	.	TRBV5-6	TGTGCCAGCAGCTTGGTTCGGGACACAAATCAGCCCCAGCGTTTT	CASSLVRDTNQPQRF
.	TRBJ2-7	many	TRBV4-1	TGCGCCAGCAGCCGCCAAACAGGGACGGCCTACGAGCAGTACTTC	CASSRQTGTAYEQYF
TRBD2	TRBJ2-5	many	TRBV7-6	TGTGCCAGCAGCTTAGATGGACTAGAACAAGAGACCCAGTACTTC	CASSLDGLEQETQYF
.	TRBJ1-2	few	TRBV2	TGTGCCAGCAGTGAAAGCACAGTTTATGGCTACACCTTC	CASSESTVYGYTF
TRBD2	TRBJ2-2	few	TRBV6-2/TRBV6-3	TGTGCCAGCAGTCCAAGCGGGAGGGCCGGGGAGCTGTTTTTT	CASSPSGRAGELFF
TRBD1	TRBJ1-1	many	TRBV20-1	TGCAGTGCTAGATGGACAGGGGGGGCTTTCTTT	CSARWTGGAFF
TRBD1	TRBJ1-1	.	TRBV25-1	TGTGCCAGCAGCCGGGACAGCGTTTCCACTGAAGCTTTCTTT	CASSRDSVSTEAFF
.	TRBJ1-1	.	TRBV30	TGTGCCTGGAGGCCGGGAGCTTTCTTT	CAWRPGAFF